Below, 3 T cell receptor beta chains from the same sample are listed, as sequenced in a study of STAT5B mutations in CD4+ large granular lymphocyte leukemia. Sequenced by immunoSEQ multiplex PCR; TCRdb stores in-frame clones only, minus some. The table shows about 23,000 clones, with 79% occurring only once. Sequences were obtained from CD4+ T cells from blood buffy coats. The origin of the receptors is a human donor in good health.

This clone was observed a few times. This chain joins TRBV29-1 and TRBJ1-5, with 10 bases lining up with TRBD1. The CDR3 loop spans 17 amino acids. The trim removed 6 bases at V and 0 bases at J, leaving 11 bases unmatched. CDR1 is SQVTM, CDR2 ANQGSEA, per germline. The CDR3 spells CSVSDRGDLYSNQPQHF. In DNA form, the CDR3 reads TGCAGCGTCTCGGACAGGGGGGATCTCTATAGCAATCAGCCCCAGCATTTT.

The V and J genes are TRBV6-6 and TRBJ1-5; no reliable D call. The V gene's germline CDR1 is MNHNY and CDR2 SVGAGI (reference sequence). The CDR3 sequence is 13 residues long. The ends were cut back, 6 bases at V and 6 bases at J, with 12 bases in the middle. The CDR3 here is CASSLPSAQPQHF. CDR3 DNA sequence: TGTGCCAGCAGCCTTCCCTCAGCTCAGCCCCAGCATTTT.

The chain uses TRBV6-6 and TRBJ2-7; D gene unclear. The CDR3 runs to 12 residues. The germline V gene encodes CDR1 MNHNY and CDR2 SVGAGI (reference sequence). The V end lost 2 bases, the J end lost 6 bases, and 8 bases lay between the germline ends. In DNA, the CDR3 is TGTGCCAGCAGTTACCCTCCCGCCGAGCAGTACTTC. Translation: CASSYPPAEQYF.